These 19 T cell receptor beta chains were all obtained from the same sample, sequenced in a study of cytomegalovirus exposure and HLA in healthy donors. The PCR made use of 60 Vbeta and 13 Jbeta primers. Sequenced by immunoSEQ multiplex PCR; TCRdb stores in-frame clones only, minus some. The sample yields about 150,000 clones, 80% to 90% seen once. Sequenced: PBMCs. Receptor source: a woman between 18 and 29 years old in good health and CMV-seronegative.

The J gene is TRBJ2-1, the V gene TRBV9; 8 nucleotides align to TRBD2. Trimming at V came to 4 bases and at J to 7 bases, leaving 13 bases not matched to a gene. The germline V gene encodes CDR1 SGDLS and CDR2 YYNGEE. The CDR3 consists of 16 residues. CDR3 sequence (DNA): TGTGCCAGCAGCCCCCGCGTAGCGGGACCCGGGAATGAGCAGTTCTTC. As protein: CASSPRVAGPGNEQFF.

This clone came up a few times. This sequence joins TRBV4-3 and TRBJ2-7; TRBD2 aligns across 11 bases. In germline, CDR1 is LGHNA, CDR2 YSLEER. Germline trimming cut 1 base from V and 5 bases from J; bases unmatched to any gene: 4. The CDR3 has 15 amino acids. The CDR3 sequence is CASSQGSSGRDEQYF. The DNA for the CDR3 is TGCGCCAGCAGCCAAGGCAGTAGCGGGAGGGACGAGCAGTACTTC.

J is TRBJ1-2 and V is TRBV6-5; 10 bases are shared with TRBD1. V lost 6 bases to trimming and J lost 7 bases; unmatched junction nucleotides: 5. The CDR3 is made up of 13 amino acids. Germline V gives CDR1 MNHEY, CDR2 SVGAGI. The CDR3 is CASRGTGARGYTF. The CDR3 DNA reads TGTGCCAGCAGAGGGACAGGGGCTCGTGGCTACACCTTC.

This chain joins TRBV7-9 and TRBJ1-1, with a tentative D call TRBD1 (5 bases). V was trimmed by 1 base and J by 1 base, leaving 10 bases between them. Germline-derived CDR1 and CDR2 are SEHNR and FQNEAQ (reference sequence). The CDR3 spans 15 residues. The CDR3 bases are TGTGCCAGCAGCTTAGACTACAGGTCGAACACTGAAGCTTTCTTT. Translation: CASSLDYRSNTEAFF.

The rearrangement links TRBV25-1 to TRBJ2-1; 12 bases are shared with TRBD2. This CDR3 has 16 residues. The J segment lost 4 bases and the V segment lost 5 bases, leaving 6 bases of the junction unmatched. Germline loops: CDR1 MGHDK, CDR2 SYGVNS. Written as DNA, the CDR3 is TGTGCCAGCAGTCACCTAGCGGGAGGGAATTACAATGAGCAGTTCTTC. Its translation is CASSHLAGGNYNEQFF.

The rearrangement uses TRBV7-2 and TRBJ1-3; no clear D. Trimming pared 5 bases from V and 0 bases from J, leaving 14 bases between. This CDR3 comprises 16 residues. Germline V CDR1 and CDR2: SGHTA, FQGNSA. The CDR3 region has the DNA TGTGCCAGCAGCCCTCACCAGATCGACTCTGGAAACACCATATATTTT. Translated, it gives CASSPHQIDSGNTIYF.

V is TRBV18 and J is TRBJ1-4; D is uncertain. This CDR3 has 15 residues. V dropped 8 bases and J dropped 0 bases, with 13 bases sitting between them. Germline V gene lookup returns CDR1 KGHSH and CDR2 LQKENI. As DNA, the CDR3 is TGTGCCAGCGGGAGTCGGACGGCAACTAATGAAAAACTGTTTTTT. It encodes CASGSRTATNEKLFF.

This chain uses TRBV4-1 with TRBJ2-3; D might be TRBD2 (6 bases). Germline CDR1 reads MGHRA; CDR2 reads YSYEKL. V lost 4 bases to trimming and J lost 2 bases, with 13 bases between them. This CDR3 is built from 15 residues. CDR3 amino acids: CASSPVEDYTDTQYF. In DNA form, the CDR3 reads TGCGCCAGCAGCCCCGTCGAGGACTACACAGATACGCAGTATTTT.

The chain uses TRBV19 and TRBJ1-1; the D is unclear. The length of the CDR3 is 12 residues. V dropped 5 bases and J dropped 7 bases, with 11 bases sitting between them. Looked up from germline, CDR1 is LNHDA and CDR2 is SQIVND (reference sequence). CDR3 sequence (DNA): TGTGCCAGTAGTCCCGAGAACTATGAAGCTTTCTTT. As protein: CASSPENYEAFF.

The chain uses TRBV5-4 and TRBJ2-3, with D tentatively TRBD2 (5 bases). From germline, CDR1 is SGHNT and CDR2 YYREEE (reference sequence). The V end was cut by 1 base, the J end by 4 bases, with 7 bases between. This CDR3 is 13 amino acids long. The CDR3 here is CASSLPEADTQYF. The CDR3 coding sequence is TGTGCCAGCAGCTTGCCGGAGGCAGATACGCAGTATTTT.

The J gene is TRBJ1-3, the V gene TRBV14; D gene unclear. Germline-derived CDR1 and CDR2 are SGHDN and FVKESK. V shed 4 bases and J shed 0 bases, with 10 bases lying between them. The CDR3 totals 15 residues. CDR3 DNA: TGTGCCAGCAGCCCCCCCGCGAGCTCTGGAAACACCATATATTTT. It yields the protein CASSPPASSGNTIYF.

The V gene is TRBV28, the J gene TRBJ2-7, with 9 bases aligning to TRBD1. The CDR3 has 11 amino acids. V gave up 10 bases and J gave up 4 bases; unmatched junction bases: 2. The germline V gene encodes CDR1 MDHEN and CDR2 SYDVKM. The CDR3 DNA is TGTGCCACCGGACAGGGGTACGAGCAGTACTTC. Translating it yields CATGQGYEQYF. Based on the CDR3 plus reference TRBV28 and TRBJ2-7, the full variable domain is DVKVTQSSRYLVKRTGEKVFLECVQDMDHENMFWYRQDPGLGLRLIYFSYDVKMKEKGDIPEGYSVSREKKERFSLILESASTNQTSMYLCATGQGYEQYFGPGTRLTVT.

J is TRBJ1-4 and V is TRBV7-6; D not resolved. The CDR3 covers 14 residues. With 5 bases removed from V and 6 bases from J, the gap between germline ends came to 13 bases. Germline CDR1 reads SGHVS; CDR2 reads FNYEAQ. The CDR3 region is CASSHWEADEKLFF. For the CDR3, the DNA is TGTGCCAGCAGCCACTGGGAGGCGGATGAAAAACTGTTTTTT.

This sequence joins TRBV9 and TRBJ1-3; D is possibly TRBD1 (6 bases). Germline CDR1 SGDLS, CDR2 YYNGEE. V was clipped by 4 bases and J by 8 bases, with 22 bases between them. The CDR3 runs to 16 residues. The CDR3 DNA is TGTGCCAGCAGCCCGAGGGGGGGGACCTTGGGGGACACCATATATTTT. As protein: CASSPRGGTLGDTIYF. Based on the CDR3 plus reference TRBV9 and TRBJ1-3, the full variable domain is DSGVTQTPKHLITATGQRVTLRCSPRSGDLSVYWYQQSLDQGLQFLIQYYNGEERAKGNILERFSAQQFPDLHSELNLSSLELGDSALYFCASSPRGGTLGDTIYFGEGSWLTVV.

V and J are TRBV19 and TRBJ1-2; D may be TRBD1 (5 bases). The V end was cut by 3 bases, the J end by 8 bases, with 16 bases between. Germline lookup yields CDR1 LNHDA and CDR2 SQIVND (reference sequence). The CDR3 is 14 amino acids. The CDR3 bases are TGTGCCAGTAGTATCGACAGTCCCTATGGGGGCTACACCTTC. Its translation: CASSIDSPYGGYTF.

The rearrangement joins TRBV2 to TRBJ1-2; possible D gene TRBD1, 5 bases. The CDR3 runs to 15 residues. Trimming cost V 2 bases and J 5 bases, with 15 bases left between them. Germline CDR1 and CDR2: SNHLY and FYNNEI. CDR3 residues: CASSESADIEYGYTF. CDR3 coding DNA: TGTGCCAGCAGTGAAAGCGCGGACATTGAGTATGGCTACACCTTC. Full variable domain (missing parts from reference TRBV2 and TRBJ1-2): EPEVTQTPSHQVTQMGQEVILRCVPISNHLYFYWYRQILGQKVEFLVSFYNNEISEKSEIFDDQFSVERPDGSNFTLKIRSTKLEDSAMYFCASSESADIEYGYTFGSGTRLTVV.

The CDR3 loop is CASTLRAGIEQYF. CDR3 bases: TGTGCCAGCACCCTCCGGGCGGGAATCGAGCAGTACTTC. V and J are TRBV28 and TRBJ2-7; D is possibly TRBD2 (6 bases). Germline CDR1 is MDHEN and CDR2 is SYDVKM. The CDR3 covers 13 residues. The V gene lost 7 bases and the J gene lost 6 bases, with 16 bases spanning the gap.

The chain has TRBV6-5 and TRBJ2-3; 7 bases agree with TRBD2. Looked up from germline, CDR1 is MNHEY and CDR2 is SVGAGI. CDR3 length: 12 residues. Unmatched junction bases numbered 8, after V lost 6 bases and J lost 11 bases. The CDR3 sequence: CASSRGDRGQYF. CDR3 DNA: TGTGCCAGCAGCCGGGGGGACCGCGGGCAGTATTTT.

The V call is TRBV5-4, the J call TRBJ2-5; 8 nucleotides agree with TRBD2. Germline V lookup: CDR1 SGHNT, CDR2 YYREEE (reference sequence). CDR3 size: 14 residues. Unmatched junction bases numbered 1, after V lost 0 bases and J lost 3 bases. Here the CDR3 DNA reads TGTGCCAGCAGCTTGGAACTAGCGGAAGAGACCCAGTACTTC. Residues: CASSLELAEETQYF.